This T cell receptor beta chain emerged from a study of cytomegalovirus exposure and HLA in healthy donors. Broader study findings: An analysis done earlier found most TCR beta V segments productive about 87% or about 30% of the time. Researchers reported from a later analysis that most CMV-associated TCR beta chains appeared HLA-restricted. TCR sequences were mostly rare, though some public TCRs occurred in many donors.

Trimming took 1 base from V and 5 from J, leaving 8 bases between them. The CDR3 contains 13 residues. The germline CDR1 and CDR2 sequences are SEHNR and FQNEAQ (reference sequence). The PCR was carried out with 60 Vbeta primers and 13 Jbeta primers. The table came from immunoSEQ multiplex PCR; TCRdb's copy has only in-frame clones and leaves some out. The sample has about 200,000 clones, roughly 83% seen once. It was healthy bone marrow donors who served as donors. Only a few counts were recorded for this clone. No antigen is known for it. The sequence was collected from a male donor in good health and CMV-seropositive. Specimen: PBMCs. This sequence joins TRBV7-9 and TRBJ2-5; D is undetermined. CDR3 residues: CASSLVVMETQYF. The CDR3 region has the DNA TGTGCCAGCAGCTTAGTCGTTATGGAGACCCAGTACTTC.